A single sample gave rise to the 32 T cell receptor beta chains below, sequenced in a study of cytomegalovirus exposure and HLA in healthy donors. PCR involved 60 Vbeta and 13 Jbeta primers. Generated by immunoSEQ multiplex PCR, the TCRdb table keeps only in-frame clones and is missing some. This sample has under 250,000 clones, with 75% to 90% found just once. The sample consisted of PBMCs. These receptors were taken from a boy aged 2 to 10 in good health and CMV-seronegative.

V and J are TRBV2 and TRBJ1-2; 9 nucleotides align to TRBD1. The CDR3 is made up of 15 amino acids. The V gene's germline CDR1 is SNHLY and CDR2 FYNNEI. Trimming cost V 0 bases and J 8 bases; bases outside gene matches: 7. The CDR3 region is CASSEAGTGIAGYTF. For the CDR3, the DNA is TGTGCCAGCAGTGAAGCGGGGACAGGGATCGCGGGCTACACCTTC.

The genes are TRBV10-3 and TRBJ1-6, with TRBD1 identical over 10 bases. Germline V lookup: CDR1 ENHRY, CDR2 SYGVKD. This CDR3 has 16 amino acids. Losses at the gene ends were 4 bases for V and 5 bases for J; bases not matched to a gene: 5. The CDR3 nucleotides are TGTGCCATCAGTGCTGGGGGACAGGGGAATAATTCACCCCTCCACTTT. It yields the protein CAISAGGQGNNSPLHF.

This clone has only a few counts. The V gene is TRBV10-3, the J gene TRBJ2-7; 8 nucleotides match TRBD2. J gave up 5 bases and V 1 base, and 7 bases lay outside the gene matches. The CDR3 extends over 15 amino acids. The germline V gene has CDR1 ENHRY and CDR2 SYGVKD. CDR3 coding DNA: TGTGCCATCAGTGAGTGGACGGGAGGGTCCGACGAGCAGTACTTC. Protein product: CAISEWTGGSDEQYF.

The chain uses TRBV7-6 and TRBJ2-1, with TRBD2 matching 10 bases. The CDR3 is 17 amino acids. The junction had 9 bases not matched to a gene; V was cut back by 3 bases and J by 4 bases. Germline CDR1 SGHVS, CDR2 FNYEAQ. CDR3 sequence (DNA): TGTGCCAGCAGCTTTGGTAGCGGGGGGAAGAGGTACAATGAGCAGTTCTTC. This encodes CASSFGSGGKRYNEQFF.

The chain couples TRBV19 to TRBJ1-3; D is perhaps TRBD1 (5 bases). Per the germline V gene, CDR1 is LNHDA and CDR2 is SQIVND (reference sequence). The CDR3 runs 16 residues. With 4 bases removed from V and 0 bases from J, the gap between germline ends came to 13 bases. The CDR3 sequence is CASSNDRLFSGNTIYF. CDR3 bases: TGTGCCAGTAGTAATGACAGACTGTTCTCTGGAAACACCATATATTTT.

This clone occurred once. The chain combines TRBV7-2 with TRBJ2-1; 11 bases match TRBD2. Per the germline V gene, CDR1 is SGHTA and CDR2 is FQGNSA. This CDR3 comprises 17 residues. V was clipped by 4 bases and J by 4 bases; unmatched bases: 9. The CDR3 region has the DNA TGTGCCAGCAGCTCCCAACCTACTAGCGGGAGTTACAATGAGCAGTTCTTC. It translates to CASSSQPTSGSYNEQFF. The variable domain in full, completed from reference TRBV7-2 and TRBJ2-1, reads GAGVSQSPSNKVTEKGKDVELRCDPISGHTALYWYRQSLGQGLEFLIYFQGNSAPDKSGLPSDRFSAERTGGSVSTLTIQRTQQEDSAVYLCASSSQPTSGSYNEQFFGPGTRLTVL.

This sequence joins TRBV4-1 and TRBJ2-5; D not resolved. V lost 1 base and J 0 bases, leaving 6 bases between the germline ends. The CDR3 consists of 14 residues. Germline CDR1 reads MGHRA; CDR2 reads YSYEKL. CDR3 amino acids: CASSQVLYQETQYF. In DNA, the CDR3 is TGCGCCAGCAGCCAAGTACTTTACCAAGAGACCCAGTACTTC.

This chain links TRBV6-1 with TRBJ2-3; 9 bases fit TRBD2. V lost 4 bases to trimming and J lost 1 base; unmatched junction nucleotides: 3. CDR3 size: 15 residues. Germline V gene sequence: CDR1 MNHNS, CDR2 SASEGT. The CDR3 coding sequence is TGTGCCAGCAGTGTAGTAGCGGGGGGCACAGATACGCAGTATTTT. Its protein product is CASSVVAGGTDTQYF.

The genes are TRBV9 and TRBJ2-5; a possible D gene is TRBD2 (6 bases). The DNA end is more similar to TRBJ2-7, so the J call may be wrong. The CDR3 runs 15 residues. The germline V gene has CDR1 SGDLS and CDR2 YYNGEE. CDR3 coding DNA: TGTGCCAGCAGCGTAGGACGGGAGTCGTCCTACGAGCAGTACTTC. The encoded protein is CASSVGRESSYEQYF.

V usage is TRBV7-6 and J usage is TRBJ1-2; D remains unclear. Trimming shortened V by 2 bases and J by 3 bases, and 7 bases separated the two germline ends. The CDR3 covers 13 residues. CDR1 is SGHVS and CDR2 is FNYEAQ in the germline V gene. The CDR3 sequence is CASSLWQDYGYTF. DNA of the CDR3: TGTGCCAGCAGCTTATGGCAAGACTATGGCTACACCTTC.

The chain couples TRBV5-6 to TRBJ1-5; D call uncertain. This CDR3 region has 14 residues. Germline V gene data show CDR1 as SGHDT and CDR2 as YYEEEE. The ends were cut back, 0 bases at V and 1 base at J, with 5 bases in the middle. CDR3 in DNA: TGTGCCAGCAGCTTGGCGGGGAGCAATCAGCCCCAGCATTTT. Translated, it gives CASSLAGSNQPQHF.

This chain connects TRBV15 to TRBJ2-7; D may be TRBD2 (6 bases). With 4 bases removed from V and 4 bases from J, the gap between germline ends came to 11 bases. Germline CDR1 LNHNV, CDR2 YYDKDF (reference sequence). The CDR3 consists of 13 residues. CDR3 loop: CATSTPGGYEQYF. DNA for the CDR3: TGTGCCACCAGCACGCCCGGGGGTTACGAGCAGTACTTC.

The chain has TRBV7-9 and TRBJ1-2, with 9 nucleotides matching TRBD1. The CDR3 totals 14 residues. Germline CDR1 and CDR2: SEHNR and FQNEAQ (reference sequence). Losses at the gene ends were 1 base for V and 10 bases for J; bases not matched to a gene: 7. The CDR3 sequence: CASSLGDRVPTYTF. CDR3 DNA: TGTGCCAGCAGCTTAGGGGACAGGGTTCCGACCTACACCTTC. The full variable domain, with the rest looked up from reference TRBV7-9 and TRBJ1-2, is DTGVSQNPRHKITKRGQNVTFRCDPISEHNRLYWYRQTLGQGPEFLTYFQNEAQLEKSRLLSDRFSAERPKGSFSTLEIQRTEQGDSAMYLCASSLGDRVPTYTFGSGTRLTVV.

The CDR3 DNA reads as TGTGCCACCAGACCGACAGGGCTCAGCTCCTACGAGCAGTACTTC. The encoded protein is CATRPTGLSSYEQYF. This sequence joins TRBV15 and TRBJ2-7, with 7 bases aligning to TRBD1. The CDR3 length is 15 residues. Germline-derived CDR1 and CDR2 are LNHNV and YYDKDF (reference sequence). V lost 6 bases to trimming and J lost 0 bases; unmatched junction nucleotides: 8.

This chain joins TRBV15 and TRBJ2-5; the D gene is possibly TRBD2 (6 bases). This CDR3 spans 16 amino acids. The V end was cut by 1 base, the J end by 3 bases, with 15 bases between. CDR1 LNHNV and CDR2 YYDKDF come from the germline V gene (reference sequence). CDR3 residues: CATSRGGGTVEETQYF. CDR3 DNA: TGTGCCACCAGCAGAGGTGGGGGGACGGTCGAAGAGACCCAGTACTTC. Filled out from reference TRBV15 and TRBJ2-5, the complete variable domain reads DAMVIQNPRYQVTQFGKPVTLSCSQTLNHNVMYWYQQKSSQAPKLLFHYYDKDFNNEADTPDNFQSRRPNTSFCFLDIRSPGLGDTAMYLCATSRGGGTVEETQYFGPGTRLLVL.

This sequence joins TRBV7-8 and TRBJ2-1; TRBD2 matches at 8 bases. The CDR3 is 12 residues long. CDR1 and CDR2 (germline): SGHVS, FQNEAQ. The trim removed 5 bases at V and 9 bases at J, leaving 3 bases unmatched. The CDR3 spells CASSPGGTEQFF. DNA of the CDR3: TGTGCCAGCAGCCCGGGGGGGACTGAGCAGTTCTTC.

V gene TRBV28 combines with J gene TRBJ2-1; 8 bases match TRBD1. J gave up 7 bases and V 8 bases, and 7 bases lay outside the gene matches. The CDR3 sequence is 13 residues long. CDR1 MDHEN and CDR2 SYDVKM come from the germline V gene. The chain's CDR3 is CASRQGNTNEQFF. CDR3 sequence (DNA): TGTGCCAGCCGACAGGGGAATACGAATGAGCAGTTCTTC.

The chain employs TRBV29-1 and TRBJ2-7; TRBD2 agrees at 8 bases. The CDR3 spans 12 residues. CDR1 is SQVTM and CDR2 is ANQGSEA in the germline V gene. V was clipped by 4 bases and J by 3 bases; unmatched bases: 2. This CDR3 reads CSVVGTSYEQYF. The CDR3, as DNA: TGCAGCGTTGTGGGGACTAGCTACGAGCAGTACTTC.

CDR3: CASSSDRISYNSPLHF. The CDR3 DNA reads TGTGCCAGCAGCTCGGACAGGATCTCCTATAATTCACCCCTCCACTTT. The chain has TRBV2 and TRBJ1-6; 7 nucleotides agree with TRBD1. There are 16 residues in the CDR3. Germline CDR1 reads SNHLY; CDR2 reads FYNNEI. Germline trimming cut 6 bases from V and 0 bases from J; bases unmatched to any gene: 5.

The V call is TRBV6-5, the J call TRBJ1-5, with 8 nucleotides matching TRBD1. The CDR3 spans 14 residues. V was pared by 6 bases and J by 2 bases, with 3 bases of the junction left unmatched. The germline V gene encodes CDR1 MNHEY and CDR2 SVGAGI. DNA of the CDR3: TGTGCCAGCAGCCAACAGGGGGGCAATCAGCCCCAGCATTTT. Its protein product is CASSQQGGNQPQHF.

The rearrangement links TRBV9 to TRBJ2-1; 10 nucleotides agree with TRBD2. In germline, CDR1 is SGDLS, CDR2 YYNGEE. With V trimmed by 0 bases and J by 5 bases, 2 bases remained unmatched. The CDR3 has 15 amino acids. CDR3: CASSVGTSGNNEQFF. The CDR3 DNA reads TGTGCCAGCAGCGTAGGGACTAGCGGAAACAATGAGCAGTTCTTC.

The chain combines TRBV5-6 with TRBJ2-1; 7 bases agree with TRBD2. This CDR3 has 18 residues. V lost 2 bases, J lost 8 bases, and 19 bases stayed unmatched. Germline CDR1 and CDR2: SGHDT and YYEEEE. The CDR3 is CASSFSFPWRESFDEQFF. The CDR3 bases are TGTGCCAGCAGCTTCAGTTTTCCCTGGCGGGAGTCTTTCGATGAGCAGTTCTTC. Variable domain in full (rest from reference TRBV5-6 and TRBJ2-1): DAGVTQSPTHLIKTRGQQVTLRCSPKSGHDTVSWYQQALGQGPQFIFQYYEEEERQRGNFPDRFSGHQFPNYSSELNVNALLLGDSALYLCASSFSFPWRESFDEQFFGPGTRLTVL.

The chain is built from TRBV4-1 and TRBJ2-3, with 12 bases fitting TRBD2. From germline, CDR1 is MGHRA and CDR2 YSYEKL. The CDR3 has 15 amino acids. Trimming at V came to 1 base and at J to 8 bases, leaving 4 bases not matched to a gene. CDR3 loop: CASSQGLAGVGTQYF. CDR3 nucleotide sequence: TGCGCCAGCAGCCAAGGACTAGCGGGGGTGGGTACGCAGTATTTT.

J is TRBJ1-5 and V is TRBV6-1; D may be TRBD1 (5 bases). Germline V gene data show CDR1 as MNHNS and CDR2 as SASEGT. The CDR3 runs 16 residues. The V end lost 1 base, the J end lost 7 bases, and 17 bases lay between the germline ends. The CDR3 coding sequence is TGTGCCAGCAGTGAAGAGCCGGACAAAGGTGGGCAGCCCCAGCATTTT. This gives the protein CASSEEPDKGGQPQHF.

CDR3 loop: CSVGQGYGYGYTF. The DNA for the CDR3 is TGCAGCGTTGGGCAGGGCTACGGCTATGGCTACACCTTC. V gene TRBV29-1 combines with J gene TRBJ1-2; maybe TRBD1 (5 bases). There are 13 residues in the CDR3. Trimming removed 4 bases from V and 4 bases from J, with 13 bases in between. In germline, CDR1 is SQVTM, CDR2 ANQGSEA.

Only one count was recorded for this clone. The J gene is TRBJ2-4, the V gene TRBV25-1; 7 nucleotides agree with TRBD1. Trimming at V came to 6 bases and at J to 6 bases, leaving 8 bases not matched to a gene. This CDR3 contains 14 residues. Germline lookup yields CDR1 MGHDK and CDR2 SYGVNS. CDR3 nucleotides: TGTGCCAGCAGAAGACAGGGAGAGCCAAACATTCAGTACTTC. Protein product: CASRRQGEPNIQYF.

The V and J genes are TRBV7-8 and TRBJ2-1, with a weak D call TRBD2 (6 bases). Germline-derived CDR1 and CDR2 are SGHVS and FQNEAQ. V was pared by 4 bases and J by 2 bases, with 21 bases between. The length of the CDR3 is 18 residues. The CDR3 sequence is CASSSRRGSASPYNEQFF. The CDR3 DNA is TGTGCCAGCAGCTCACGGAGGGGTAGCGCTAGTCCCTACAATGAGCAGTTCTTC. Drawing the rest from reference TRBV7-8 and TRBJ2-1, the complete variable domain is GAGVSQSPRYKVAKRGQDVALRCDPISGHVSLFWYQQALGQGPEFLTYFQNEAQLDKSGLPSDRFFAERPEGSVSTLKIQRTQQEDSAVYLCASSSRRGSASPYNEQFFGPGTRLTVL.

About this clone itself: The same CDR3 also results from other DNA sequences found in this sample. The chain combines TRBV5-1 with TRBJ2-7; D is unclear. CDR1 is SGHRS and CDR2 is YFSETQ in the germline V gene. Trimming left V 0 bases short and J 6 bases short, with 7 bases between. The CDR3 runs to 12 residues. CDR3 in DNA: TGCGCCAGCAGCTTGGGAGGCTCCGAGCAGTACTTC. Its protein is CASSLGGSEQYF. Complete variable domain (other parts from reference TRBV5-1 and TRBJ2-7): KAGVTQTPRYLIKTRGQQVTLSCSPISGHRSVSWYQQTPGQGLQFLFEYFSETQRNKGNFPGRFSGRQFSNSRSEMNVSTLELGDSALYLCASSLGGSEQYFGPGTRLTVT.

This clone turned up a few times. The DNA of the CDR3 is TGCGCCAGCAGCCCGGGACAGAAGAATGAAAAACTGTTTTTT. Its protein product is CASSPGQKNEKLFF. The rearrangement uses TRBV5-1 and TRBJ1-4, with 7 bases lining up with TRBD1. The CDR3 is 14 amino acids. The germline CDR1 and CDR2 sequences are SGHRS and YFSETQ. J gave up 5 bases and V 4 bases, and 5 bases lay outside the gene matches.

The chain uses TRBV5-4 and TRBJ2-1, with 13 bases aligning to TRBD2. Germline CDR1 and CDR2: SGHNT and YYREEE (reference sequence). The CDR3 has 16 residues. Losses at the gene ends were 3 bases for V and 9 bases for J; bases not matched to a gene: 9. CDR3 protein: CASSSPLAGGQSEQFF. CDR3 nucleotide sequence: TGTGCCAGCAGCTCCCCACTAGCGGGGGGGCAAAGTGAGCAGTTCTTC.

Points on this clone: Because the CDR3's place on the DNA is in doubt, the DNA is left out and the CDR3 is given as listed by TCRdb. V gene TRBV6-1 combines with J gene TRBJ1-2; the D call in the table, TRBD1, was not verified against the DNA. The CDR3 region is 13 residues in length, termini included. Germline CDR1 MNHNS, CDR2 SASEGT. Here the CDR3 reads CASSEGQYFGYTF.

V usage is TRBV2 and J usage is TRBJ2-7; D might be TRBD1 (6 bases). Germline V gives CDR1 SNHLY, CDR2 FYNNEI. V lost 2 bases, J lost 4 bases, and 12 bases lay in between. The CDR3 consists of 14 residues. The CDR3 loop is CASSELGQTYEQYF. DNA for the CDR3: TGTGCCAGCAGTGAACTTGGACAGACATACGAGCAGTACTTC.